This T cell receptor (beta chain) comes out of a study of OX40 agonist ivuxolimab in advanced cancers. Study information: Partial responses were seen in three patients, one with hepatocellular carcinoma and two with cutaneous melanoma.

Study outcomes and limitations: Partial responders dosed at 0.1-3.0 mg/kg displayed clonal expansion ranking among the lowest. Within 6 weeks, CD4+ and CD8+ blood T cells expanded clonally at 0.1 to 3.0 mg/kg. Antigen specificity was not determined for the expanded peripheral T cells.

Clones were sequenced by immunoSEQ multiplex PCR, and TCRdb holds only the in-frame ones, with some missing. The data contain roughly 89,000 clones, approximately 91% of them singletons. With respect to this clone: Its antigen is as yet unknown.

The CDR3 runs 16 residues. Germline V gives CDR1 SGHDT, CDR2 YYEEEE. Deletions cut 4 bases from V and 1 base from J, with 17 bases between. The J gene is TRBJ2-5, the V gene TRBV5-6; possibly TRBD2 for D (5 bases). This sample comprised CD4+ or CD8+ T cells sorted from blood, obtained in a trial of the OX40 agonist ivuxolimab. The TCR was taken from an adult with an advanced solid tumor such as melanoma, head and neck, liver or kidney cancer. The CDR3 DNA sequence: TGTGCCAGCAGCAAAGCACGAGGACTGATCCAAGAGACCCAGTACTTC. It specifies CASSKARGLIQETQYF.